This T cell receptor beta chain was retrieved from a study of T cells after yellow fever vaccination. MiXCR was run by TCRdb on the 5' RACE reads, yielding one entry per CDR3 protein. The sample has some 300,000 distinct CDR3 sequences; 7.5% to 9% are singletons. This clonotype was picked up a small number of times. The CDR3 covers 16 residues. The germline V gene has CDR1 SGHTA and CDR2 FQGNSA. V was clipped by 5 bases and J by 7 bases; unmatched bases: 16. The receptor's source is a man between 18 and 35 years old who received the YFV17D yellow fever vaccine. The material was CD4+ T cells sorted from PBMCs, obtained 5 days after the yellow fever booster vaccination. V gene TRBV7-2 combines with J gene TRBJ1-1; TRBD1 matches 7 bases. The CDR3 region is CASSRDTGPGGDEAFF. The CDR3 nucleotides are TGTGCCAGCAGCCGGGACACAGGGCCAGGGGGGGATGAAGCTTTCTTT.